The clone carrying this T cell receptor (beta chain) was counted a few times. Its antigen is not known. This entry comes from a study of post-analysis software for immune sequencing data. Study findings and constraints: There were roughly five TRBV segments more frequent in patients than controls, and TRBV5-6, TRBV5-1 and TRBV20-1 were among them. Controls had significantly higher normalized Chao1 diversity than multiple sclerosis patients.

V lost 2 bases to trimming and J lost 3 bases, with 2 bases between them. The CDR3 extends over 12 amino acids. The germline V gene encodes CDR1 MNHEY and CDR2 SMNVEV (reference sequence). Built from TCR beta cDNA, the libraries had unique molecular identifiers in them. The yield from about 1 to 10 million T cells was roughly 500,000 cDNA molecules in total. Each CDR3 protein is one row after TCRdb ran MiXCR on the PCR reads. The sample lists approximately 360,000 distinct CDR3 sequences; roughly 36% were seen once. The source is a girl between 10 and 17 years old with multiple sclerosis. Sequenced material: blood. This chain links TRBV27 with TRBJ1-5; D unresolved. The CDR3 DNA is TGTGCCAGCAGTTTACCCAATCAGCCCCAGCATTTT. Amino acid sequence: CASSLPNQPQHF.